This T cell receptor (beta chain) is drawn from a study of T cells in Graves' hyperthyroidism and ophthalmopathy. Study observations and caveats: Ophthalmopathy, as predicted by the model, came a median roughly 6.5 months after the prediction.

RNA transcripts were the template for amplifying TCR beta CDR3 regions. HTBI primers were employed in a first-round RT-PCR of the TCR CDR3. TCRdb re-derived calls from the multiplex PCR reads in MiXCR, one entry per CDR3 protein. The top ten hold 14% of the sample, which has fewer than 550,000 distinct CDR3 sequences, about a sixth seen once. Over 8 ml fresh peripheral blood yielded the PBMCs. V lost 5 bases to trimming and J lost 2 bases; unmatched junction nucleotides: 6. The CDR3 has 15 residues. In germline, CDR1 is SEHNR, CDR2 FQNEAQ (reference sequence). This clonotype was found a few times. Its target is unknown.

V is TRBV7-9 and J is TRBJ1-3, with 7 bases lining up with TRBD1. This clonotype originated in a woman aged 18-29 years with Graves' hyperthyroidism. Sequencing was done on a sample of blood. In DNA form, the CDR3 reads TGTGCCAGCAGCCTACAGGGGATCACTGGAAACACCATATATTTT. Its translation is CASSLQGITGNTIYF.